Listed below are T cell receptor beta chains from one sample, sequenced in a study of cytomegalovirus exposure and HLA in healthy donors. Sequencing was performed with immunoSEQ multiplex PCR; in TCRdb, only in-frame clones are kept and a portion is missing. The sample lists roughly 120,000 clones; around two thirds were seen once. The sample taken for sequencing was PBMCs. These receptors came from a man in his 60s in good health and CMV-seropositive. The CDR3 runs from the conserved cysteine through the conserved F or W. The D gene is left open where the match is weak. Rows may omit the clone size; those that give it use once, few, many or a size class.

v_gene: TRBV2
j_gene: TRBJ2-3
abundance: NA
d_gene: TRBD1
CDR3nt: TGTGCCAGCAGTGTGGGACAGGGTGCAGATACGCAGTATTTT
CDR3aa: CASSVGQGADTQYF

v_gene: TRBV5-1
j_gene: TRBJ1-1
abundance: NA
d_gene: TRBD1
CDR3nt: TGCGCCAGCAGCTTGGCCCGACAGGGTAGTAACACTGAAGCTTTCTTT
CDR3aa: CASSLARQGSNTEAFF

v_gene: TRBV30
j_gene: TRBJ1-6
abundance: few
d_gene: NA
CDR3nt: TGTGCCTGGAGTGCCCGACAGAATTCACCCCTCCACTTT
CDR3aa: CAWSARQNSPLHF

v_gene: TRBV5-4
j_gene: TRBJ1-2
abundance: once
d_gene: NA
CDR3nt: TGTGCCAGCAGCACTGAATTGGCTAACTATGGCTACACCTTC
CDR3aa: CASSTELANYGYTF

v_gene: TRBV4-1
j_gene: TRBJ2-1
abundance: NA
d_gene: NA
CDR3nt: TGCGCCAGCAGCCAAATAGATAGCAATGAGCAGTTCTTC
CDR3aa: CASSQIDSNEQFF

v_gene: TRBV28
j_gene: TRBJ1-3
abundance: few
d_gene: NA
CDR3nt: TGTGCCAGCAGTCGACATAGCTCTGGAAACACCATATATTTT
CDR3aa: CASSRHSSGNTIYF

v_gene: TRBV28
j_gene: TRBJ1-1
abundance: NA
d_gene: NA
CDR3nt: TGTGCCAGCAGTTTATATGGGGGCGTCGCTTTCTTT
CDR3aa: CASSLYGGVAFF

v_gene: TRBV2
j_gene: TRBJ2-5
abundance: few
d_gene: TRBD2
CDR3nt: TGTGCCAGCGCCCAGTTGGCGGGGGAAGAGACCCAGTACTTC
CDR3aa: CASAQLAGEETQYF

v_gene: TRBV28
j_gene: TRBJ1-2
abundance: NA
d_gene: TRBD1
CDR3nt: TGTGCCAGCAGTTTAAGAGGGGGCGGGTATGGCTACACCTTC
CDR3aa: CASSLRGGGYGYTF

v_gene: TRBV6-1
j_gene: TRBJ1-5
abundance: NA
d_gene: NA
CDR3nt: TGTGCCAGCACCCTGGGAGGGGAACGGCAGCCCCAGCATTTT
CDR3aa: CASTLGGERQPQHF

v_gene: TRBV4-2
j_gene: TRBJ2-1
abundance: few
d_gene: TRBD2
CDR3nt: TGTGCCAGCAGCCGCCCGAGGCGGGGGGGCCCAAGCCCCTACAATGAGCAGTTCTTC
CDR3aa: CASSRPRRGGPSPYNEQFF

v_gene: TRBV30
j_gene: TRBJ2-5
abundance: NA
d_gene: NA
CDR3nt: TGTGCCTGGAGTGTACGGCAGGGTTACCAAGAGACCCAGTACTTC
CDR3aa: CAWSVRQGYQETQYF

v_gene: TRBV19
j_gene: TRBJ2-3
abundance: NA
d_gene: NA
CDR3nt: TGTGCCACTACAGATCGGTCCCCCGATACGCAGTATTTT
CDR3aa: CATTDRSPDTQYF

v_gene: TRBV11-3
j_gene: TRBJ2-5
abundance: NA
d_gene: NA
CDR3nt: TGTGCCAGCAGCTTCGCGAGTTCGGGCGGGGAGACCCAGTACTTC
CDR3aa: CASSFASSGGETQYF

v_gene: TRBV11-1
j_gene: TRBJ1-1
abundance: NA
d_gene: NA
CDR3nt: TGTGCCAGCAGCTTACAGTTTAACACTGAAGCTTTCTTT
CDR3aa: CASSLQFNTEAFF

v_gene: TRBV2
j_gene: TRBJ1-5
abundance: NA
d_gene: NA
CDR3nt: TGTGCCAGCAGTCTGCCAGGGAGGGGAGCCAGGCAGCCCCAGCATTTT
CDR3aa: CASSLPGRGARQPQHF

v_gene: TRBV5-1
j_gene: TRBJ2-1
abundance: NA
d_gene: TRBD2
CDR3nt: TGCGCCAGCAGTGAACTAGCGGACTACAATGAGCAGTTCTTC
CDR3aa: CASSELADYNEQFF

v_gene: TRBV28
j_gene: TRBJ2-6
abundance: few
d_gene: NA
CDR3nt: TGTGCCAGCGGGGGGGCCGAAGCTGGGGCCAACGTCCTGACTTTC
CDR3aa: CASGGAEAGANVLTF

v_gene: TRBV7-6
j_gene: TRBJ2-2
abundance: NA
d_gene: TRBD2
CDR3nt: TGTGCCAGCAGCCCGACTAGCGGGGGGGACACCGGGGAGCTGTTTTTT
CDR3aa: CASSPTSGGDTGELFF

v_gene: TRBV5-4
j_gene: TRBJ2-1
abundance: NA
d_gene: NA
CDR3nt: TGTGCCAGCAACCCTGGGATGGGAGAAACGAATGAGCAGTTCTTC
CDR3aa: CASNPGMGETNEQFF

v_gene: TRBV7-8
j_gene: TRBJ1-1
abundance: NA
d_gene: TRBD1
CDR3nt: TGTGCCAGCAGCCCCCGGGACAGGGGAGACACTGAAGCTTTCTTT
CDR3aa: CASSPRDRGDTEAFF

v_gene: TRBV18
j_gene: TRBJ2-7
abundance: NA
d_gene: TRBD1
CDR3nt: TGTGCCAGCTCACAGGGGGCCCAAACCTACGAGCAGTACTTC
CDR3aa: CASSQGAQTYEQYF

v_gene: TRBV30
j_gene: TRBJ1-3
abundance: NA
d_gene: TRBD1
CDR3nt: TGTGCCTGGGGTCCCGGGACAGGGTTCGCAAACACCATATATTTT
CDR3aa: CAWGPGTGFANTIYF

v_gene: TRBV23-1
j_gene: TRBJ1-2
abundance: NA
d_gene: NA
CDR3nt: TGCGCCAGCAGTCAATCCTCGGCAGGAAGGGCTATAAAGGACTTCTTC
CDR3aa: CASSQSSAGRAIKDFF

v_gene: TRBV18
j_gene: TRBJ1-1
abundance: once
d_gene: NA
CDR3nt: TGTGCCAGCTCACCCTCCCCGAACACTGAAGCTTTCTTT
CDR3aa: CASSPSPNTEAFF

v_gene: TRBV7-3
j_gene: TRBJ1-2
abundance: NA
d_gene: NA
CDR3nt: TGTGCCAGCAGCCTTCCTGTGTCCGGCTACACCTTC
CDR3aa: CASSLPVSGYTF

v_gene: TRBV5-1
j_gene: TRBJ2-5
abundance: NA
d_gene: NA
CDR3nt: TGCGCCAGCAGCATAGGAGCCGAAGAGACCCAGTACTTC
CDR3aa: CASSIGAEETQYF

v_gene: TRBV7-8
j_gene: TRBJ1-3
abundance: few
d_gene: NA
CDR3nt: TGTGCCAGCAGCTCCACAGGTCTTTCTGGAAACACCATATATTTT
CDR3aa: CASSSTGLSGNTIYF

v_gene: TRBV10-3
j_gene: TRBJ2-7
abundance: many
d_gene: TRBD2
CDR3nt: TGTGCCATCCGTACTAGCGGGGGGTCCTACGAGCAGTACTTC
CDR3aa: CAIRTSGGSYEQYF

v_gene: TRBV25-1
j_gene: TRBJ1-5
abundance: NA
d_gene: TRBD1
CDR3nt: TGTGCCAGCAGCCAGACAGGGAGGCATCAGCCCCAGCATTTT
CDR3aa: CASSQTGRHQPQHF

v_gene: TRBV9
j_gene: TRBJ2-6
abundance: NA
d_gene: TRBD1
CDR3nt: TGTGCCAGCAGTCCGGGACAGGGACTGTTAGGGGCCAACGTCCTGACTTTC
CDR3aa: CASSPGQGLLGANVLTF

v_gene: TRBV9
j_gene: TRBJ2-2
abundance: few
d_gene: NA
CDR3nt: TGTGCCAGCAGCGTAGAGGGGGATGGGGAGCTGTTTTTT
CDR3aa: CASSVEGDGELFF

v_gene: TRBV6-5
j_gene: TRBJ1-5
abundance: NA
d_gene: NA
CDR3nt: TGTGCCAGCAGTCGGGGGGTTAGCCAGCCCCAGCATTTT
CDR3aa: CASSRGVSQPQHF

v_gene: TRBV19
j_gene: TRBJ2-2
abundance: NA
d_gene: NA
CDR3nt: TGTGCCTGTAATTCCTATTTCGCGAACACCGGGGAGCTGTTTTTT
CDR3aa: CACNSYFANTGELFF

v_gene: TRBV2
j_gene: TRBJ2-1
abundance: NA
d_gene: TRBD2
CDR3nt: TGTGCCAGCATCAGGCTAGCGGGGTACAATGAGCAGTTCTTC
CDR3aa: CASIRLAGYNEQFF

v_gene: TRBV5-1
j_gene: TRBJ2-5
abundance: few
d_gene: TRBD1
CDR3nt: TGCGCCAGCAGCCCCGGGACAGGGGGAGAGACCCAGTACTTC
CDR3aa: CASSPGTGGETQYF